This T cell receptor beta chain was recorded in a study of shared T cell receptors in the human thymus (dated by TCRdb to the early 2020s). For the wider study: The study investigated the way shared, self-reactive T-cell receptor alpha chains are produced in the human thymus.

Note on this clone: No cognate antigen has been identified for it. Base qualities are not provided; no much larger clone lies one nucleotide away.

CDR1 and CDR2 were assigned from the germline V gene as MGHDK and SYGVNS. Germline trimming amounts to 11 bases on V and 2 bases on J, with 12 as the count of junction bases outside the gene matches. Including cysteine and phenylalanine, the CDR3 has 15 amino acids. The CDR3 DNA has 45 bases and is translated from base 1. The library was made by the immunoSEQ multiplex PCR assay. What TCRdb holds here is the immuneACCESS table cut down to in-frame rearrangements. Part of the clones is not present; checked against another copy, under half of the missing clones reflect an unresolved V gene, and the others are unexplained. The sample profile shows under 700,000 clones; around 78% of them were found once. Clones ranked in the top ten supply around 0.013% of the sample. These data were likewise used in another study, on human thymus T cells. That second publication adds: In Finland, the donors were immunologically healthy infants who were having open corrective cardiac surgery for congenital heart defects. The thymus tissue came from surgical resects taken out during corrective cardiac surgery. Both the thymic and the peripheral blood repertoires appeared to show biased V and J gene segment usage. Highly overlapping thymic TCR repertoires among unrelated individuals were reported in the related research. The study described the TCR alpha and beta repertoires in eight or nine infant thymus samples and a handful of matching peripheral blood samples. The cohort included 5 or 6 male and a couple of female infants, with donor ages spanning 7 to 244 days. After being mechanically released from the tissue, thymocytes were kept at -70 degrees C in pellets of about 9-34 million cells. Genomic DNA was extracted from frozen cell pellets with a QIAsymphony instrument. Using the immunoSEQ multiplex PCR assay, the TCRB and TCRAD loci were amplified from a standardized quantity of quality-controlled genomic DNA. The amplicons spanned the V(D)J region and were long enough to cover the CDR3 and allow V and J genes to be identified. The amplicons were sequenced on an Illumina platform via the commercial immunoSEQ service. Primer bias and sequencing errors were corrected using previously described methods, and TCRAD and TCRB definitions followed the IMGT database. immunoSEQ Analyzer 3.0 and VDJTools were used for repertoire analysis, which covered basic statistics, V/J segment usage, diversity estimates, rarefaction and pairwise overlap. Diversity was estimated using the Chao1, ChaoE, Efron-Thisted, Shannon and inverse Simpson indices, and was also estimated on datasets down-sampled to the size of the smallest sample. For repertoire overlap, CDR3 nucleotide sequence, V gene and J gene had to match strictly, and clustering was done by Jaccard-based multidimensional scaling. On average, thymus samples yielded 750,000 to 1,000,000 unique TCRB clonotypes, whereas blood samples yielded some 85,000.

The sample consisted of thymocytes. The sequence was obtained from a boy under two years old with a congenital heart defect. Donor details come from another sample of the same person, matched by shared clones. Here the chain combines TRBV25-1 and TRBJ2-1; a stretch of 7 junction bases matches TRBD2. The CDR3 here reads CASQRASGTYNEQFF. The base sequence is TGTGCCTCCCAGCGGGCTAGCGGAACCTACAATGAGCAGTTCTTC.